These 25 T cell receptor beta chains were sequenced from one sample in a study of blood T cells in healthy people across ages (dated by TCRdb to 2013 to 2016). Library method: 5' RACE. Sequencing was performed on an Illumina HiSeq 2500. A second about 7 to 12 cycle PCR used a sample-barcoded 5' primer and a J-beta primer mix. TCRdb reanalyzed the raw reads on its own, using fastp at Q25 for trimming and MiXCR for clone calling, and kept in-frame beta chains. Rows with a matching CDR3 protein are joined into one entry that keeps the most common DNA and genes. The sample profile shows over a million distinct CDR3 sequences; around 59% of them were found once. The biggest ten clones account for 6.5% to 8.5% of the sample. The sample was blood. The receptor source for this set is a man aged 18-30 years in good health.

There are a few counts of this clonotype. The CDR3 loop is CSVAGRGDYNEQFF. The CDR3 nucleotides are TGCAGCGTTGCCGGGAGGGGGGACTACAATGAGCAGTTCTTC. The rearrangement joins TRBV29-1 to TRBJ2-1; TRBD2 agrees at 8 bases. Germline V gene lookup returns CDR1 SQVTM and CDR2 ANQGSEA. There are 14 residues in the CDR3. V dropped 4 bases and J dropped 3; count of bases not matched to a gene: 5.

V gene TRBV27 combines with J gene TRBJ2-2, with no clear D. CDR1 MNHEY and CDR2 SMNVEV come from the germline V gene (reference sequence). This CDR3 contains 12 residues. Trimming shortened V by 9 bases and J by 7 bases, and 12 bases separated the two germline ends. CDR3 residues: CASTLDGGELFF. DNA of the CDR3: TGTGCCAGTACTTTGGACGGCGGGGAGCTGTTTTTT.

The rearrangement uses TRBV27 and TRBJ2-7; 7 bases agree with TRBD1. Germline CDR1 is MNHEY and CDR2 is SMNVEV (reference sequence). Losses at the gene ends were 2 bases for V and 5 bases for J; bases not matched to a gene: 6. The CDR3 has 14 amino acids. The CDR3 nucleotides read TGTGCCAGCAGTTTAACAGGGGAAGATCACGAGCAGTACTTC. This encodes CASSLTGEDHEQYF.

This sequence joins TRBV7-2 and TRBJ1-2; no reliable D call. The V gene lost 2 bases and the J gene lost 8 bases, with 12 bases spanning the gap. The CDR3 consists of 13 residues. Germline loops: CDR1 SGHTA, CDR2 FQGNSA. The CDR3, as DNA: TGTGCCAGCAGCTTAAGCCGCAGTTGGGGCTACACCTTC. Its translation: CASSLSRSWGYTF.

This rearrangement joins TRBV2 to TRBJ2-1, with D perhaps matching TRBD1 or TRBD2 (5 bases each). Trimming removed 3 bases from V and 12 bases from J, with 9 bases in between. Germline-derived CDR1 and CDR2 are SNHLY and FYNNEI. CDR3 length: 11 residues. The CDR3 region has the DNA TGTGCCAGCAGTGAGTCTGGGGGGCAGTTCTTC. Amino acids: CASSESGGQFF.

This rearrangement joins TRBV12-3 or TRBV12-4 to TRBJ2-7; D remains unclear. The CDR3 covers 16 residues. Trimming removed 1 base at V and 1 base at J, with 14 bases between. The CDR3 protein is CASSLEAGFQSYEQYF. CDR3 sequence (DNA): TGTGCCAGCAGTTTAGAAGCCGGGTTCCAATCCTACGAGCAGTACTTC.

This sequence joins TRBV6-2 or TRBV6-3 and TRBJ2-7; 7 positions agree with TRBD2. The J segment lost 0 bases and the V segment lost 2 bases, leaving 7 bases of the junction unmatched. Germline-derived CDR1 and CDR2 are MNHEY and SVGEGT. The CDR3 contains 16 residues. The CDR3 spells CASSYSMSGVSYEQYF. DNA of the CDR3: TGTGCCAGCAGTTACAGCATGAGCGGGGTCTCCTACGAGCAGTACTTC.

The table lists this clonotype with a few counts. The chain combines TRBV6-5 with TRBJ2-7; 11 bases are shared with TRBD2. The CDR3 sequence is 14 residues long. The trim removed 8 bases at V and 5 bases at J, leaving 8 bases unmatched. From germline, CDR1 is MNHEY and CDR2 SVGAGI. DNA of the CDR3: TGTGCCAGCGGAGTAGCGGGGGGGCTCCACGAGCAGTACTTC. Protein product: CASGVAGGLHEQYF.

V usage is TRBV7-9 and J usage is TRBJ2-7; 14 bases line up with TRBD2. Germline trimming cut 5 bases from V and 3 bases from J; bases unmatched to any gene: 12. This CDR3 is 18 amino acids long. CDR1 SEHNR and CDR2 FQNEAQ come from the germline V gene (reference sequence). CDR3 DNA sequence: TGTGCCAGCAGCCCCGGGACTAGCGGGAGTTTCCTCTTCTACGAGCAGTACTTC. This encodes CASSPGTSGSFLFYEQYF.

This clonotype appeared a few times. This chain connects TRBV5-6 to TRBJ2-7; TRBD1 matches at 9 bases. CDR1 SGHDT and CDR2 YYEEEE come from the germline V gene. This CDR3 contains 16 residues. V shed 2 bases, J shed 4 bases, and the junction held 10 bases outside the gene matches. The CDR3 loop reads CASSFPGTGYYYEQYF. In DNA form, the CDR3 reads TGTGCCAGCAGCTTTCCGGGGACAGGGTATTATTACGAGCAGTACTTC.

CDR3 coding DNA: TGTGCCAGCAGCAACAGGGGGCGCACAGAGACCCAGTACTTC. Translated: CASSNRGRTETQYF. The gene calls are TRBV3-1 and TRBJ2-5; TRBD1 matches at 9 bases. CDR1 LGHDT and CDR2 YNNKEL come from the germline V gene (reference sequence). J gave up 4 bases and V 5 bases, and 5 bases lay outside the gene matches. CDR3 length: 14 residues.

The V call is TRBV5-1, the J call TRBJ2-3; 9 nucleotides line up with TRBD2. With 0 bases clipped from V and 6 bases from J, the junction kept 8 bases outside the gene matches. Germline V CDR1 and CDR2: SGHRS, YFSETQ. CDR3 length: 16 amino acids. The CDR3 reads CASSLGRGGASDTQYF. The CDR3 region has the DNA TGCGCCAGCAGCTTGGGGCGCGGGGGGGCTTCGGATACGCAGTATTTT.

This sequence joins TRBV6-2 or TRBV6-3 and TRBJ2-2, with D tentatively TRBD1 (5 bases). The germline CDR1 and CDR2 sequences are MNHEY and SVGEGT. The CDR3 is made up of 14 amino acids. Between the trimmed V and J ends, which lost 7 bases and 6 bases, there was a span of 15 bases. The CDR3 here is CASNPLGLAGELFF. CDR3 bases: TGTGCCAGCAACCCCCTGGGGCTTGCCGGGGAGCTGTTTTTT.

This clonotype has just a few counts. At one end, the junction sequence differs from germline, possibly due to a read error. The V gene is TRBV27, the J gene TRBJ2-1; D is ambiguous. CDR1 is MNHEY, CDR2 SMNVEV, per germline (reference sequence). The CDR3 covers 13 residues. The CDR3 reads CASSYQDYNEQCF. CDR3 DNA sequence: TGTGCCAGCAGTTATCAGGATTACAATGAGCAGTGCTTC.

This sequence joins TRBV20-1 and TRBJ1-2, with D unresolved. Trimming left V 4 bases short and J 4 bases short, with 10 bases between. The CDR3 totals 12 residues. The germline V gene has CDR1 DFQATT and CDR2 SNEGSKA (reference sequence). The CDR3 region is CSATPGGYGYTF. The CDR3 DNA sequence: TGCAGTGCTACGCCGGGCGGCTATGGCTACACCTTC.

This CDR3 is CASSLGGRAVDTQYF. In DNA, the CDR3 is TGTGCCAGCAGCTTAGGGGGGAGGGCCGTCGATACGCAGTATTTT. This sequence joins TRBV7-9 and TRBJ2-3, with 7 bases that match TRBD2. The CDR3 sequence is 15 residues long. Germline V lookup: CDR1 SEHNR, CDR2 FQNEAQ (reference sequence). With 1 base clipped from V and 6 bases from J, the junction kept 7 bases outside the gene matches.

DNA for the CDR3: TGTGCCAGCCTGCGAAGGGCCGATCCGGACACTGAAGCTTTCTTT. The encoded protein is CASLRRADPDTEAFF. The V call is TRBV6-2 or TRBV6-3, the J call TRBJ1-1, with no clear D. There are 15 residues in the CDR3. From germline, CDR1 is MNHEY and CDR2 SVGEGT. The ends were cut back, 8 bases at V and 3 bases at J, with 19 bases in the middle.

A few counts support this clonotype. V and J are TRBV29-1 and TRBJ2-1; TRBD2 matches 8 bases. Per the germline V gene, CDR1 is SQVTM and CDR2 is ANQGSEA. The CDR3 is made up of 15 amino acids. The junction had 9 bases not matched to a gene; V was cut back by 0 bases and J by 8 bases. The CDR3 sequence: CSVEDVSGGSDEQFF. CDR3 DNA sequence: TGCAGCGTTGAAGATGTCAGCGGGGGTAGCGATGAGCAGTTCTTC.

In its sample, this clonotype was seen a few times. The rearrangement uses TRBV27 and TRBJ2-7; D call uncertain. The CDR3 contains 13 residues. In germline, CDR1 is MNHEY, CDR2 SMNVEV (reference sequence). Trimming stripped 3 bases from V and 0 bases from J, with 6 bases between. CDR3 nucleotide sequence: TGTGCCAGCAGTTTGTTATTCTCCTACGAGCAGTACTTC. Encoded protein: CASSLLFSYEQYF.

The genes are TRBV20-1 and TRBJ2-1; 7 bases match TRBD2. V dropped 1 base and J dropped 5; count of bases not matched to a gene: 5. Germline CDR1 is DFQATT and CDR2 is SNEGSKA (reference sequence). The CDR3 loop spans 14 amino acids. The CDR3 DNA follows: TGCAGTGCTAGAGCCCAGCGGGGAGACAATGAGCAGTTCTTC. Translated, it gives CSARAQRGDNEQFF.

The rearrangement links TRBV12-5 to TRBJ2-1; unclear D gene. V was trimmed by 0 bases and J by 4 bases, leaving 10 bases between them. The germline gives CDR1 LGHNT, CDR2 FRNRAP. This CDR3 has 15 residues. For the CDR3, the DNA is TGTGCTAGTGGTTTGGTGGAAGATCTTTACAATGAGCAGTTCTTC. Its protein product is CASGLVEDLYNEQFF.

The CDR3: CASNILTGGLTEAFF. The CDR3 coding sequence is TGTGCCAGCAACATTCTTACAGGGGGTCTCACTGAAGCTTTCTTT. The rearrangement links TRBV7-9 to TRBJ1-1; 8 nucleotides match TRBD1. This CDR3 has 15 amino acids. V was clipped by 7 bases and J by 4 bases; unmatched bases: 11. Germline CDR1 SEHNR, CDR2 FQNEAQ (reference sequence). Using reference TRBV7-9 and TRBJ1-1 for the parts outside the CDR3, the full variable domain is DTGVSQNPRHKITKRGQNVTFRCDPISEHNRLYWYRQTLGQGPEFLTYFQNEAQLEKSRLLSDRFSAERPKGSFSTLEIQRTEQGDSAMYLCASNILTGGLTEAFFGQGTRLTVV.

CDR3 sequence (DNA): TGTGCCAGCAGCTTAGTCTCTACACTATACGAGCAGTACTTC. It is translated as CASSLVSTLYEQYF. V usage is TRBV7-2 and J usage is TRBJ2-5, with D uncertain. The better agreement between TRBJ2-7 and the DNA end casts doubt on the J call. The CDR3 runs 14 residues. CDR1 is SGHTA and CDR2 is FQGNSA in the germline V gene.

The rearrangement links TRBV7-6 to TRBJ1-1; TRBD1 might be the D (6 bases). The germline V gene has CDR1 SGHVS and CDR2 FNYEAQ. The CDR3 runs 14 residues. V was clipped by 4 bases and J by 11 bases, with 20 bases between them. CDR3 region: CASSSGGGPERAFF. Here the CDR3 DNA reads TGTGCCAGCAGCTCGGGAGGGGGTCCCGAACGCGCTTTCTTT.

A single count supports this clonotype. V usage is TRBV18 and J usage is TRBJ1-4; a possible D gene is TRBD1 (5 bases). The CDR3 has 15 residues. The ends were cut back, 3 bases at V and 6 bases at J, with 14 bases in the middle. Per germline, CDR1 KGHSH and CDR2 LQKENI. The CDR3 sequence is CASSPRDLPDEKLFF. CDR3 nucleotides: TGTGCCAGCTCACCTAGGGACTTACCGGATGAAAAACTGTTTTTT.